The source of this TCR beta chain is a study of blood T cell repertoires in COVID-19. The V gene's germline CDR1 is SGDLS and CDR2 YYNGEE. The CDR3 totals 13 residues. V dropped 2 bases and J dropped 15; count of bases not matched to a gene: 2. Authors' data handling: Counts of nucleated cells, estimated from reference gene primer amplification, were obtained. Assay: immunoSEQ multiplex PCR; the TCRdb copy retains only in-frame clones and omits some. That table furnishes V, J and clone size, whereas the DNA furnished D and trimming. The table has a few hundred thousand clones, about 90% seen once; the top ten hold 3%. Donors were grouped by their self-reported clinical history. Resolution of symptoms, clearance, or two negative PCRs was present in recovered Cohort 3 donors.

This chain joins TRBV9 and TRBJ2-1; 16 bases match TRBD2. The TCR comes from a woman aged 25-40 years who had recovered from COVID-19. The sequenced material came from PBMCs or T cells enriched from blood (not recorded which). This CDR3 is CASSVGLAGGRFF. The CDR3 DNA sequence: TGTGCCAGCAGCGTGGGACTAGCGGGGGGGCGGTTCTTC.